This TCR beta chain was observed in a study of blood T cell repertoires in COVID-19. Study in general: Material from acute and convalescent COVID-19 was sourced from the United States, Italy and Spain. PBMCs, B-cell-depleted T cells, or T cells were the source of the cDNA or gDNA that made up the material.

This clone was seen more than once but under ten times. Trimming stripped 3 bases from V and 4 bases from J, with 17 bases between. Germline V gene data show CDR1 as KGHSH and CDR2 as LQKENI. This CDR3 has 16 amino acids. Authors' processing steps: Cell counts per sample came from amplifying reference gene primers. Profiled with immunoSEQ multiplex PCR; TCRdb holds only in-frame clones, not every one. The D gene and trimming were derived from the DNA, and the V and J assignments and clone size from that table. The sample holds under 350,000 clones; approximately 83% are singletons and the top ten take 9.5% to 11%.

The sequenced sample was peripheral blood. This sequence originates from a woman in her 70s with acute or convalescent COVID-19. This chain joins TRBV18 and TRBJ2-3, with D tentatively TRBD2 (7 bases). As DNA, the CDR3 is TGTGCCAGCTCACCGGGCCACAGGGACTACGCAGATACGCAGTATTTT. Amino acid sequence: CASSPGHRDYADTQYF. Drawing the rest from reference TRBV18 and TRBJ2-3, the complete variable domain is NAGVMQNPRHLVRRRGQEARLRCSPMKGHSHVYWYRQLPEEGLKFMVYLQKENIIDESGMPKERFSAEFPKEGPSILRIQQVVRGDSAAYFCASSPGHRDYADTQYFGPGTRLTVL.